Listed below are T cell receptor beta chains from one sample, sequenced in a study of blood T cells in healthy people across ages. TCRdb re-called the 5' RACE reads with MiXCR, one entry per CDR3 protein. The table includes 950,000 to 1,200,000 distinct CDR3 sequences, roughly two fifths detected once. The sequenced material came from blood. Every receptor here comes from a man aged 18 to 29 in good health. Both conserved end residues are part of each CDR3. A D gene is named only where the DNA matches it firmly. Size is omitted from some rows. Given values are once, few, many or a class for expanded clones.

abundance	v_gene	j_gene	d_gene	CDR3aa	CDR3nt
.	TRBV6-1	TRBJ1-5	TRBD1	CASSDEGAGQPQHF	TGTGCCAGCAGTGACGAGGGGGCCGGTCAGCCCCAGCATTTT
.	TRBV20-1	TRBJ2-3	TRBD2	CSARDGSGGTDTQYF	TGCAGTGCTAGAGATGGCAGCGGGGGCACAGATACGCAGTATTTT
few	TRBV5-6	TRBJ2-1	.	CASSQHLYNEQFF	TGTGCCAGCAGCCAACACTTATACAATGAGCAGTTCTTC
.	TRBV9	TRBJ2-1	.	CASSVANLGDGSSYNEQFF	TGTGCCAGCAGCGTAGCTAACCTTGGGGACGGCAGCTCCTACAATGAGCAGTTCTTC
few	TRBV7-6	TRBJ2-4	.	CASSLAGGQQYF	TGTGCCAGCAGCTTAGCTGGCGGCCAGCAGTACTTC
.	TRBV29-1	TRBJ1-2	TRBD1	CSVDGQGNGYTF	TGCAGCGTTGACGGACAGGGTAATGGCTACACCTTC
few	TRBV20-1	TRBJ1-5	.	CSARETDNQPQHF	TGCAGTGCTAGAGAGACTGATAATCAGCCCCAGCATTTT
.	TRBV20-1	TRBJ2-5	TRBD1	CSGDSLETQYF	TGCAGTGGGGACAGCCTAGAGACCCAGTACTTC
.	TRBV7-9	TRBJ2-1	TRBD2	CASSPTSARYNEQFF	TGTGCCAGCAGCCCTACTAGCGCCCGATACAATGAGCAGTTCTTC
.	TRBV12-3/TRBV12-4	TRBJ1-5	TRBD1	CASRGQKGPQHF	TGTGCCAGCAGGGGACAGAAAGGGCCCCAGCATTTT
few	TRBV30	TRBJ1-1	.	CAWRDSLGTEAFF	TGTGCCTGGAGGGATTCCCTGGGTACTGAAGCTTTCTTT
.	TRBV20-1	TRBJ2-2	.	CSARDIWTGELFF	TGCAGTGCTAGAGATATTTGGACCGGGGAGCTGTTTTTT
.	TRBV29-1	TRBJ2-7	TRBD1	CSVVLPDRGYEQYF	TGCAGCGTTGTCCTCCCGGACAGGGGCTACGAGCAGTACTTC
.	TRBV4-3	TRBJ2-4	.	CASSQDGFGKNIQYF	TGCGCCAGCAGCCAAGACGGGTTCGGCAAAAACATTCAGTACTTC
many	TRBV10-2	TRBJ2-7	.	CASSDEGYEQYF	TGCGCCAGCAGTGATGAGGGCTACGAGCAGTACTTC
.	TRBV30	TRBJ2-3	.	CAWSVLKGFTDTQYF	TGTGCCTGGAGTGTACTAAAAGGATTCACAGATACGCAGTATTTT
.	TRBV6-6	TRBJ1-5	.	CASSTPGGFGQPQHF	TGTGCCAGTTCAACCCCCGGGGGCTTCGGACAGCCCCAGCATTTT
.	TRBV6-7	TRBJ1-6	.	CASSYNWLGGNSPLHF	TGTGCCAGCAGTTATAACTGGCTGGGAGGGAATTCACCCCTCCACTTT
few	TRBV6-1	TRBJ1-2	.	CASSESGAMGYGYTF	TGTGCCAGCAGTGAAAGCGGAGCCATGGGCTATGGCTACACCTTC
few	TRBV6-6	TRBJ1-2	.	CASSSDSLYGYTF	TGTGCCAGCAGTTCCGACTCCCTATATGGCTACACCTTC
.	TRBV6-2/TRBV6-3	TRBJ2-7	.	CASSPGTAYNEQYF	TGTGCCAGCAGCCCCGGGACGGCCTACAATGAGCAGTACTTC
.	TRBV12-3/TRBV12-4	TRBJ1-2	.	CASSLDGTRGYTF	TGTGCCAGCAGCCTAGACGGGACTCGTGGCTACACCTTC
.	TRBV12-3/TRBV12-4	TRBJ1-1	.	CASSLYGQDTEAFF	TGTGCCAGCAGTTTATACGGACAAGACACTGAAGCTTTCTTT
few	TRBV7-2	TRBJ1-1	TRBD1	CATDADRGTEAFF	TGTGCCACGGACGCCGACAGGGGCACTGAAGCTTTCTTT
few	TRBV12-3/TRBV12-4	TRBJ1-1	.	CASSLNRINTEAFF	TGTGCCAGCAGTTTAAACAGAATTAACACTGAAGCTTTCTTT
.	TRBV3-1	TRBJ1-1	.	CASTRANQNTEAFF	TGTGCCAGCACCCGAGCCAACCAGAACACTGAAGCTTTCTTT
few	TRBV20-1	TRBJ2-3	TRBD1	CSAPTVGQGARTDTQYF	TGCAGTGCCCCAACTGTGGGACAGGGGGCTCGCACAGATACGCAGTATTTT
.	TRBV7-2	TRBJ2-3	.	CASSRQTGPTDTQYF	TGTGCCAGCAGCCGTCAAACGGGGCCCACAGATACGCAGTATTTT
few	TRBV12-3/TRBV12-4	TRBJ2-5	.	CASSFGTLHGETQYF	TGTGCCAGCAGCTTCGGGACTCTCCATGGGGAGACCCAGTACTTC
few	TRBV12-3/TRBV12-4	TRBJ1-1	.	CASSLKRIGLNTEAFF	TGTGCCAGCAGTCTAAAACGAATAGGACTGAACACTGAAGCTTTCTTT
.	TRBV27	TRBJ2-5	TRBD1	CASIRQGQTQYF	TGTGCCAGCATCAGACAGGGGCAGACCCAGTACTTC
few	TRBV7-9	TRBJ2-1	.	CASSLGSPNEQFF	TGTGCCAGCAGCCTCGGCTCGCCCAATGAGCAGTTCTTC
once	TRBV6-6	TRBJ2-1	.	CASTLQGLGYNEQFF	TGTGCCAGCACCTTACAGGGACTGGGCTACAATGAGCAGTTCTTC
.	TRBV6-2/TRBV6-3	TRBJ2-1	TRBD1	CASRDPGQSYNEQFF	TGTGCCAGCAGGGATCCGGGACAGAGCTACAATGAGCAGTTCTTC
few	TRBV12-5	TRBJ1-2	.	CASGTPAGYGYTF	TGTGCTAGTGGCACCCCTGCAGGGTATGGCTACACCTTC
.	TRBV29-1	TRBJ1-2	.	CSVEDRGDYGHTF	TGCAGCGTTGAAGATAGGGGAGACTATGGCCACACCTTC
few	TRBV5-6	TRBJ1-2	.	CASSLIMPGIYGYTF	TGTGCCAGCAGCTTAATTATGCCGGGGATCTATGGCTACACCTTC
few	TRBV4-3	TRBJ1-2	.	CASSPTVGLYGYTF	TGCGCCAGCAGCCCGACCGTAGGGTTGTATGGCTACACCTTC